This is a list of T cell receptor beta chains from one sample in a study of blood T cell repertoires in COVID-19. TCRdb's table, derived via immunoSEQ multiplex PCR, lists solely in-frame clones and lacks some. The sample includes around 60,000 clones, 83% of them seen just once. Sequencing was done on a sample of peripheral blood. The receptor source for this set is a man between 50 and 59 years old with COVID-19, enrolled during active disease. Both conserved end residues are part of each CDR3. The order of the fields is clone size, J gene, D gene, V gene, CDR3 protein, CDR3 DNA. A D gene is named only where the DNA matches it firmly. Only part of the rows carry a size: once, few, many, or a class if the clone is expanded.

.	TRBJ1-1	TRBD1	TRBV28	CASSSSGTGNTEAFF	TGTGCCAGCAGCTCCTCCGGGACAGGAAACACTGAAGCTTTCTTT
.	TRBJ2-5	TRBD2	TRBV7-2	CASSRHSGSGETQYF	TGTGCCAGCAGCCGCCATAGCGGGAGTGGTGAGACCCAGTACTTC
few	TRBJ1-1	TRBD1	TRBV3-1/TRBV3-2	CASSRTGSTEAFF	TGTGCCAGCAGTCGGACAGGCAGCACTGAAGCTTTCTTT
once	TRBJ1-2	.	TRBV24-1	CATSDSGYGYTF	TGTGCCACCAGTGACTCAGGGTATGGCTACACCTTC
.	TRBJ2-3	.	TRBV5-8	CASSLAGDTQYF	TGTGCCAGCAGCTTGGCGGGGGATACGCAGTATTTT
.	TRBJ2-7	.	TRBV6-1	CASSEGPGIYEQYF	TGTGCCAGCAGTGAAGGCCCAGGGATCTACGAGCAGTACTTC
.	TRBJ1-1	.	TRBV28	CASSLLTSEAFF	TGTGCCAGCAGTTTACTCACTTCTGAAGCTTTCTTT
.	TRBJ2-7	TRBD2	TRBV29-1	CSVGLAGQIYEQYF	TGCAGCGTGGGTCTAGCGGGACAGATCTACGAGCAGTACTTC
few	TRBJ1-5	TRBD1	TRBV2	CASKTGTGVQPQHF	TGTGCCAGCAAGACCGGGACAGGGGTTCAGCCCCAGCATTTT
.	TRBJ2-1	TRBD2	TRBV6-5	CASRIAGGWNEQFF	TGTGCCAGCAGAATAGCGGGAGGGTGGAATGAGCAGTTCTTC
.	TRBJ2-1	TRBD2	TRBV6-4	CASRTGTSGSHEQFF	TGTGCCAGCAGAACCGGGACTAGCGGGAGTCATGAGCAGTTCTTC
.	TRBJ2-7	TRBD1	TRBV2	CASTRDRAGEQYF	TGTGCCAGCACCAGGGACAGGGCCGGCGAGCAGTACTTC
once	TRBJ2-5	.	TRBV18	CASSPNRETQYF	TGTGCCAGCTCACCAAATAGAGAGACCCAGTACTTC
few	TRBJ2-7	.	TRBV6-5	CASRPGENYEQYF	TGTGCCAGCAGACCGGGAGAAAACTACGAGCAGTACTTC
.	TRBJ2-7	.	TRBV2	CASSPSYEQYF	TGTGCCAGCAGCCCGAGCTACGAGCAGTACTTC
.	TRBJ2-3	.	TRBV9	CASSVQGPDTQYF	TGTGCCAGCAGCGTACAGGGTCCAGATACGCAGTATTTT
.	TRBJ1-1	.	TRBV7-9	CASSLGGRGEAFF	TGTGCCAGCAGCTTAGGGGGCAGGGGTGAAGCTTTCTTT
.	TRBJ2-3	TRBD2	TRBV5-1	CASTRLAGVDTQYF	TGCGCCAGTACGCGACTAGCGGGAGTAGATACGCAGTATTTT